This T cell receptor (beta chain) was recorded in a study of T-cell memory formation after mild COVID-19. About the study: Each donor largely had its own TCR clusters.

In regard to this clonotype: Its antigen is currently unknown.

Broader study findings: Shrinking CD4+ clones resided mostly in CM and EM, and CD8+ ones in EMRA. There was a balanced CD4/CD8 profile in clones contracting day 15 to 85, and later expanders leaned CD4+.

TCRdb fed the 5' RACE reads into MiXCR, producing one record per CDR3 protein. The repertoire holds over 400,000 distinct CDR3 sequences, with 23% as singletons. V was clipped by 8 bases and J by 7 bases; unmatched bases: 10. The CDR3 has 14 residues. Germline V gene sequence: CDR1 DFQATT, CDR2 SNEGSKA (reference sequence). Sequencing used PBMCs or a T cell subset sorted from them (not recorded which). The chain joins TRBV20-1 to TRBJ2-1; 11 bases fit TRBD2. This TCR came from an adult woman who had mild COVID-19 (a few samples of this study predate the infection). Cell type and time point are not known. In nucleotides, the CDR3 is TGCAGTACCGCCGCTAGCGGGAGGACGAATGAGCAGTTCTTC. This gives the protein CSTAASGRTNEQFF.